The 12 T cell receptor beta chains below were found in one sample sequenced in a study of cytomegalovirus exposure and HLA in healthy donors. 13 Jbeta primers and 60 Vbeta primers were used for the PCR. Clones were sequenced by immunoSEQ multiplex PCR, and TCRdb holds only the in-frame ones, with some missing. The repertoire has about 260,000 clones, roughly 86% of them found once; the top ten carry roughly 2%. Sequenced sample: PBMCs. All receptors come from a woman aged 35 to 49 in good health and CMV-seropositive.

Comments on this clone: The sample holds other DNA sequences that translate to the same CDR3. The rearrangement joins TRBV18 to TRBJ1-1; no clear D gene. Trimming left V 1 base short and J 5 bases short, with 8 bases between. The CDR3 totals 13 residues. Germline values: CDR1 KGHSH, CDR2 LQKENI. CDR3: CASSPRGRTEAFF. For the CDR3, the DNA is TGTGCCAGCTCACCACGAGGGCGGACTGAAGCTTTCTTT.

The chain uses TRBV27 and TRBJ2-7; TRBD2 is a possible D gene (7 bases). V lost 5 bases to trimming and J lost 2 bases, with 19 bases between them. There are 16 residues in the CDR3. The V gene's germline CDR1 is MNHEY and CDR2 SMNVEV (reference sequence). The CDR3 DNA follows: TGTGCCAGCAGTCCGAGAGGGGGGGCGATGGCCTACGAGCAGTACTTC. Its protein product is CASSPRGGAMAYEQYF.

The chain combines TRBV6-4 with TRBJ2-3, with TRBD2 as a possible D gene (5 bases). V dropped 11 bases and J dropped 0 bases, with 12 bases sitting between them. The CDR3 is 13 residues long. Germline loops: CDR1 MRHNA, CDR2 SNTAGT. CDR3 residues: CASRGWSTDTQYF. The CDR3 DNA sequence: TGTGCCTCACGGGGATGGAGCACAGATACGCAGTATTTT.

The rearrangement uses TRBV7-2 and TRBJ2-1; TRBD2 matches at 7 bases. V was pared by 7 bases and J by 10 bases, with 4 bases of the junction left unmatched. Germline-derived CDR1 and CDR2 are SGHTA and FQGNSA. The CDR3 spans 11 residues. CDR3 coding DNA: TGTGCCAGCACCGTGGGGGGGGAGCAGTTCTTC. This sequence encodes CASTVGGEQFF.

The rearrangement uses TRBV19 and TRBJ2-1; 9 nucleotides line up with TRBD2. Germline V lookup: CDR1 LNHDA, CDR2 SQIVND (reference sequence). Trimming removed 6 bases from V and 0 bases from J; junction bases left unmatched: 6. CDR3 length equals 16 residues. The CDR3 sequence is CASRTSGRSSYNEQFF. The CDR3 DNA reads as TGTGCCAGTAGGACTAGCGGCAGGAGCTCCTACAATGAGCAGTTCTTC.

The rearrangement joins TRBV28 to TRBJ2-7, with TRBD2 as a possible D gene (6 bases). V was clipped by 3 bases and J by 6 bases, with 15 bases between them. Germline loops: CDR1 MDHEN, CDR2 SYDVKM. The CDR3 length is 14 residues. For the CDR3, the DNA is TGTGCCAGCAGTTTGATTCAGGGACTGAGCGAGCAGTACTTC. It codes for CASSLIQGLSEQYF.

This sequence joins TRBV5-1 and TRBJ1-1; 7 bases are shared with TRBD1. V was pared by 0 bases and J by 1 base, with 9 bases of the junction left unmatched. This CDR3 comprises 17 residues. Germline V gene sequence: CDR1 SGHRS, CDR2 YFSETQ. The CDR3 region has the DNA TGCGCCAGCAGCTTGGATAACAGGGGCGGATCGAACACTGAAGCTTTCTTT. This sequence encodes CASSLDNRGGSNTEAFF.

The DNA of the CDR3 is TGTGCCAGCTCACCATATCGGGAGGGCTACGAGCAGTACTTC. Translated: CASSPYREGYEQYF. The chain joins TRBV18 to TRBJ2-7; 8 bases are a match to TRBD2. V shed 2 bases and J 3 bases; nucleotides not matched to a gene: 3. There are 14 residues in the CDR3. Germline CDR1 reads KGHSH; CDR2 reads LQKENI.

The chain employs TRBV11-3 and TRBJ2-5; 10 bases map to TRBD1. Germline-derived CDR1 and CDR2 are SGHNT and YENEEA. The CDR3 totals 15 residues. The V gene end was trimmed by 6 bases and the J gene end by 4 bases; junction bases not matched to a gene: 8. CDR3 nucleotide sequence: TGTGCCAGCAGACGTGGGACAGGGGAGGGAGAGACCCAGTACTTC. Translating gives CASRRGTGEGETQYF.

This chain connects TRBV20-1 to TRBJ2-3, with 8 bases matching TRBD2. Looked up from germline, CDR1 is DFQATT and CDR2 is SNEGSKA (reference sequence). CDR3 length: 11 amino acids. The CDR3 here is CVAGQEDTQYF. CDR3 coding DNA: TGCGTAGCGGGGCAGGAAGATACGCAGTATTTT.

With regard to this clone: Within the sample, other DNA sequences also encode this same CDR3. The V call is TRBV18, the J call TRBJ2-7, with 7 bases fitting TRBD2. This CDR3 has 13 residues. Looked up from germline, CDR1 is KGHSH and CDR2 is LQKENI. Trimming at V came to 3 bases and at J to 2 bases, leaving 1 base not matched to a gene. The CDR3: CASSPGTTYEQYF. DNA of the CDR3: TGTGCCAGCTCACCTGGGACTACCTACGAGCAGTACTTC.

The CDR3 sequence is CASSKTANTEAFF. The CDR3, as DNA: TGTGCCAGTAGTAAGACAGCGAACACTGAAGCTTTCTTT. This chain connects TRBV19 to TRBJ1-1, with D perhaps matching TRBD1 (5 bases). V was trimmed by 4 bases and J by 1 base, leaving 7 bases between them. This CDR3 has 13 residues. Germline loops: CDR1 LNHDA, CDR2 SQIVND (reference sequence).